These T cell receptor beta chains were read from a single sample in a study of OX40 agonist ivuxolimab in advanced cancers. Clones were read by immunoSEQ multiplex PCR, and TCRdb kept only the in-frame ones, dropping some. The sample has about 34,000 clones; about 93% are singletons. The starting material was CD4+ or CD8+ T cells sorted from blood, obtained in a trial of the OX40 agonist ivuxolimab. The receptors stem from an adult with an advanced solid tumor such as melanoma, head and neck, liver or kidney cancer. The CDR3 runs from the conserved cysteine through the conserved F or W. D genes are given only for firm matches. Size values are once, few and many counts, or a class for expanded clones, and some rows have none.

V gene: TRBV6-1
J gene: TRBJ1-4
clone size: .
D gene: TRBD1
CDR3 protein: CASSARHRGGNEKLFF
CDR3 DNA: TGTGCCAGCAGTGCCCGCCACAGGGGAGGTAATGAAAAACTGTTTTTT

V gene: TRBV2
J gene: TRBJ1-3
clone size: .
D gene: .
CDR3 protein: CASSEPTDGRGTIYF
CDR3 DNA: TGTGCCAGCAGTGAACCGACGGATGGAAGAGGCACCATATATTTT

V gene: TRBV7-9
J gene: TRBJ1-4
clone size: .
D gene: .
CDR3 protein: CASNRGGSTNEKLFF
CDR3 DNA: TGTGCCAGCAATCGGGGGGGCTCAACTAATGAAAAACTGTTTTTT

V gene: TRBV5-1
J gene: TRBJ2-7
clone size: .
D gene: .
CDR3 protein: CASSLASTYEQYF
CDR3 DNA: TGCGCCAGCAGCTTGGCCAGTACCTACGAGCAGTACTTC

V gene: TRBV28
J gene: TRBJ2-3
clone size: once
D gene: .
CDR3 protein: CASSLAGGLSTDTQYF
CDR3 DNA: TGTGCCAGCTCCCTAGCTGGGGGCCTTAGCACAGATACGCAGTATTTT

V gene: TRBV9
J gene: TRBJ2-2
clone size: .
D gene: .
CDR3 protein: CASSVEGSDTGELFF
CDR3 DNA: TGTGCCAGCAGCGTAGAGGGGAGTGACACCGGGGAGCTGTTTTTT

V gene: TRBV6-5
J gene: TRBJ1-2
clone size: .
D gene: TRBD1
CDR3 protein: CASSYGTGRYGYTF
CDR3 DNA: TGTGCCAGCAGTTACGGGACAGGGCGGTATGGCTACACCTTC

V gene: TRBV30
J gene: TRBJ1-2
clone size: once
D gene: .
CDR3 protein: CAWSVPQSYGYTF
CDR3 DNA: TGTGCCTGGAGTGTACCCCAGTCCTATGGCTACACCTTC

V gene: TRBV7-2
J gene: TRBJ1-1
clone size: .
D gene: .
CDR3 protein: CASSVTENTEAFF
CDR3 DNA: TGTGCCAGCAGCGTGACAGAGAACACTGAAGCTTTCTTT

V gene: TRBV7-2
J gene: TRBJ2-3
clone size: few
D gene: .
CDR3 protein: CASSQEQGGVTDTQYF
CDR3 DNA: TGTGCCAGCAGCCAAGAGCAGGGAGGCGTCACAGATACGCAGTATTTT

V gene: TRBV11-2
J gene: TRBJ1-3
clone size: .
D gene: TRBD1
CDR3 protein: CASSWKLQGTSGNTIYF
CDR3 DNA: TGTGCCAGCAGCTGGAAATTACAGGGGACCTCTGGAAACACCATATATTTT

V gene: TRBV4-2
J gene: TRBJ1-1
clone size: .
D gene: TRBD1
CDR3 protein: CASSQGQGVGAFF
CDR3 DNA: TGTGCCAGCAGCCAAGGACAGGGGGTCGGCGCTTTCTTT

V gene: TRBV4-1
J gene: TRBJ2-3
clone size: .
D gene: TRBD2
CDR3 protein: CASSRGGLRAGGKVVSDTQYF
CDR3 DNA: TGCGCCAGCAGCCGGGGGGGGTTGAGGGCGGGAGGGAAGGTTGTCTCAGATACGCAGTATTTT

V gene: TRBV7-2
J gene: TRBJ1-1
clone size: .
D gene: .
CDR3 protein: CASSLVLGNTEAFF
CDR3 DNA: TGTGCCAGCAGCTTAGTATTGGGGAACACTGAAGCTTTCTTT

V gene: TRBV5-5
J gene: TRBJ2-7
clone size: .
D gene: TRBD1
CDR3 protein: CASSSSDRGREQYF
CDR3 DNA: TGTGCCAGCAGCTCCTCGGACAGGGGGCGGGAGCAGTACTTC

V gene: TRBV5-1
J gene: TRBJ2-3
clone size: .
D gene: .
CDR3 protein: CASSLGSYTDTQYF
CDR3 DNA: TGCGCCAGCAGCTTGGGAAGCTACACAGATACGCAGTATTTT

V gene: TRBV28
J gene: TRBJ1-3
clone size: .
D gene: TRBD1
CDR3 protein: CASSYRGTGNTIYF
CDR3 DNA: TGTGCCAGCAGTTACAGGGGAACTGGAAACACCATATATTTT

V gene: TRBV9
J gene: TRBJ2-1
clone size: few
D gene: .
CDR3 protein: CASSSWTNEQFF
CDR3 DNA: TGTGCCAGCAGCTCTTGGACAAATGAGCAGTTCTTC

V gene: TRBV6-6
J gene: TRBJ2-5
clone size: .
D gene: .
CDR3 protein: CASSPDFLVETQYF
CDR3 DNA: TGTGCCAGCAGTCCCGACTTTCTGGTAGAGACCCAGTACTTC

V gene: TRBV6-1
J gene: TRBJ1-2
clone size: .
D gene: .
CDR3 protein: CASSEPRQWEMTNYGYTF
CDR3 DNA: TGTGCCAGCAGTGAACCGAGGCAGTGGGAGATGACTAACTATGGCTACACCTTC

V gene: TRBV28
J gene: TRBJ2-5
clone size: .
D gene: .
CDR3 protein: CASSEMDSEETQYF
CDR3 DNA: TGTGCCAGCAGTGAGATGGACAGCGAAGAGACCCAGTACTTC

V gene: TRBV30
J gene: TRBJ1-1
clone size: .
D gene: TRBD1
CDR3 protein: CAWSLTTGATEAFF
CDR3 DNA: TGTGCCTGGAGTTTAACAACAGGGGCCACTGAAGCTTTCTTT

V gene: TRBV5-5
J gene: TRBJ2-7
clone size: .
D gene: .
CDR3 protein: CASSLPTLNYEQYF
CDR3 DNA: TGTGCCAGCAGCTTACCGACACTGAACTACGAGCAGTACTTC

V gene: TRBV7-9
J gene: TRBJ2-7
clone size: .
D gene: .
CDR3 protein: CASSLGSEILYF
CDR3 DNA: TGTGCCAGCAGCTTAGGATCAGAGATATTGTACTTC

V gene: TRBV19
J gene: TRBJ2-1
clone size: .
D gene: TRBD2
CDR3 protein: CASSILAGESYNEQFF
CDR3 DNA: TGTGCCAGTAGTATACTAGCGGGAGAATCCTACAATGAGCAGTTCTTC

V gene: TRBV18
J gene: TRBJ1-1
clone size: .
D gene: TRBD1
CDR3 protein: CASSPLGTANTEAFF
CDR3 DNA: TGTGCCAGCTCACCACTTGGGACAGCGAACACTGAAGCTTTCTTT

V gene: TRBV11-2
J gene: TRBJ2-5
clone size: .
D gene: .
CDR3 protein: CASSLDINSWETQYF
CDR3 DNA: TGTGCCAGCAGCTTAGATATTAACTCGTGGGAGACCCAGTACTTC

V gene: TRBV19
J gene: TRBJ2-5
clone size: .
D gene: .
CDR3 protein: CASSIQGLTQETQYF
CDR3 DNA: TGTGCCAGTAGTATCCAGGGTTTGACCCAAGAGACCCAGTACTTC

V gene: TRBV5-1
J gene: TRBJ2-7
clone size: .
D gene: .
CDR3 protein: CASSWAVEGEQYF
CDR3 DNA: TGCGCCAGCAGCTGGGCGGTCGAGGGGGAGCAGTACTTC

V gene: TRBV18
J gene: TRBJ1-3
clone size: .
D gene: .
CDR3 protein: CASSPQEAGNTIYF
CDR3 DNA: TGTGCCAGCTCACCACAGGAGGCTGGAAACACCATATATTTT

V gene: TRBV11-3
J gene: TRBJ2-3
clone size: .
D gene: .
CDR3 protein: CASSLGRGSDTQYF
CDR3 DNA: TGTGCCAGCAGCTTGGGTAGGGGTTCAGATACGCAGTATTTT

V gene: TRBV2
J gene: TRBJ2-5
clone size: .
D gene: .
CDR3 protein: CASSEAARVSKETQYF
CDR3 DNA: TGTGCCAGCAGTGAAGCGGCCAGGGTCAGCAAAGAGACCCAGTACTTC

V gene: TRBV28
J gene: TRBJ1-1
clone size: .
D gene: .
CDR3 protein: CASSLWAGSMNTEAFF
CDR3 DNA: TGTGCCAGCAGTTTATGGGCAGGGAGCATGAACACTGAAGCTTTCTTT

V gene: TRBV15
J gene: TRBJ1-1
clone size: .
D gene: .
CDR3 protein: CATSRDHTGRESEAFF
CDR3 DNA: TGTGCCACCAGCAGAGATCATACCGGAAGGGAAAGTGAAGCTTTCTTT

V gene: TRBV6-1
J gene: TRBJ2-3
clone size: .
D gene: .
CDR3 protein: CASSEDGPSTDTQYF
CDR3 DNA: TGTGCCAGCAGTGAAGACGGTCCTAGCACAGATACGCAGTATTTT

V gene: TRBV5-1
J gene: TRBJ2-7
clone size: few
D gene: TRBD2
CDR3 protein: CASSRYTSGGVPYEQYF
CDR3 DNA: TGCGCCAGCAGCCGGTATACTAGCGGGGGAGTTCCCTACGAGCAGTACTTC

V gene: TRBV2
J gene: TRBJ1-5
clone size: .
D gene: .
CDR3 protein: CASSGGYKQPQHF
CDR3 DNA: TGTGCCAGCAGTGGAGGGTATAAGCAGCCCCAGCATTTT

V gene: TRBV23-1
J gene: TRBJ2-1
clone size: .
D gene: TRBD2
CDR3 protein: CASSHRFQGYIPGTSGDEQFF
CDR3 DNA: TGCGCCAGCAGTCATCGGTTCCAGGGATATATTCCCGGGACTAGCGGGGATGAGCAGTTCTTC

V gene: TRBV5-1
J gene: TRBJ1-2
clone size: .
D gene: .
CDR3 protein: CASSPDGQPNYGYTF
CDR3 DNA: TGCGCCAGCAGCCCGGACGGCCAACCTAACTATGGCTACACCTTC

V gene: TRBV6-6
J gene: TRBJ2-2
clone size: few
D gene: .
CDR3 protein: CASSLTALNTGELFF
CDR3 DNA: TGTGCCAGCAGTCTCACGGCTTTGAACACCGGGGAGCTGTTTTTT

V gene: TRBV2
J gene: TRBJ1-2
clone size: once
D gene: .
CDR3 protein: CASSQGRYGYTF
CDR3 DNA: TGTGCCAGCAGTCAGGGACGGTATGGCTACACCTTC

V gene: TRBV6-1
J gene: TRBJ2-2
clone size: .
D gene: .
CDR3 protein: CASSEAGVMNTGELFF
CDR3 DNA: TGTGCCAGCAGTGAAGCGGGGGTCATGAACACCGGGGAGCTGTTTTTT

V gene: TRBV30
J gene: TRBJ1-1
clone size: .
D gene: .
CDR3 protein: CAWSVQENTEAFF
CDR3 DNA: TGTGCCTGGAGTGTACAAGAGAACACTGAAGCTTTCTTT

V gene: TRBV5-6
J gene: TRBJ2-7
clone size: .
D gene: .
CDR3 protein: CASSFGNYEQYF
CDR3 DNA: TGTGCCAGCAGCTTCGGGAATTACGAGCAGTACTTC

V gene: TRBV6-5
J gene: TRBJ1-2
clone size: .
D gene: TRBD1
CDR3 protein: CASSYSSGTEGYGYTF
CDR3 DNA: TGTGCCAGCAGTTACTCGTCCGGGACAGAAGGATATGGCTACACCTTC

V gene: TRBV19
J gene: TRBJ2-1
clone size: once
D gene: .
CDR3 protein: CASSINKRGNEQFF
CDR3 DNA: TGTGCCAGTAGTATAAATAAGAGGGGTAATGAGCAGTTCTTC

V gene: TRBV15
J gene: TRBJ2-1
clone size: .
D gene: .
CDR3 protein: CATSRDNGNEQFF
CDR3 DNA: TGTGCCACCAGCAGAGATAACGGCAATGAGCAGTTCTTC

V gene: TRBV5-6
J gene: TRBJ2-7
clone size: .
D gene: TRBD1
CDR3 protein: CASSFGTGASYEQYF
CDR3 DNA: TGTGCCAGCAGCTTTGGGACAGGAGCCTCCTACGAGCAGTACTTC

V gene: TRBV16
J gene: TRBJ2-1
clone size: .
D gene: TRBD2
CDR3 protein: CASSKRTSGRALSGAEQFF
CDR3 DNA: TGTGCCAGCAGCAAAAGAACTAGCGGGAGGGCCCTATCGGGGGCTGAGCAGTTCTTC

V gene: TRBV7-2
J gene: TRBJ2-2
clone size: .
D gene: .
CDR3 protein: CASSLAGGTGELFF
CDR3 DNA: TGTGCCAGCAGCTTAGCCGGCGGGACCGGGGAGCTGTTTTTT